The rows below give T cell receptor beta chains drawn from one sample of a study of OX40 agonist ivuxolimab in advanced cancers. Measured with immunoSEQ multiplex PCR; TCRdb has only the in-frame clones, and not every one. The sample has around 39,000 clones; around 89% are singletons. The source was CD4+ or CD8+ T cells sorted from blood, collected in a trial of the OX40 agonist ivuxolimab. These receptor sequences come from an adult with an advanced solid tumor such as melanoma, head and neck, liver or kidney cancer. Both conserved end residues are trimmed from each CDR3. Expanded clones get a size class; other rows say once, few or many, or leave the size out.

len | j_gene | abundance | v_gene | CDR3aa
18 | TRBJ2-3 | - | TRBV5-1 | ASSLPGQGRSLVSTDTQY
14 | TRBJ1-1 | - | TRBV19 | ASSLGQGLMKAEAF
13 | TRBJ2-3 | - | TRBV11-2 | ASSLWGDSTDTQY
13 | TRBJ1-6 | - | TRBV5-5 | ASSLPTSYNSPLH
15 | TRBJ1-3 | - | TRBV4-1 | ASSRGAPRISGNTIY
14 | TRBJ2-1 | - | TRBV15 | ATSSISGTVYNEQF
14 | TRBJ2-1 | - | TRBV11-3 | ASSLNRPGRGDEQF
13 | TRBJ1-4 | once | TRBV2 | ASSDFGRTNEKLF
11 | TRBJ2-5 | - | TRBV7-2 | ASSLKGGETQY
12 | TRBJ1-2 | once | TRBV5-3 | ARSLRQGSYGYT
13 | TRBJ1-2 | - | TRBV30 | AWRQGGGFNYGYT
13 | TRBJ1-1 | - | TRBV6-1 | ASSARTLQNTEAF
12 | TRBJ2-2 | - | TRBV19 | ASRTSGAAGELF
13 | TRBJ1-2 | few | TRBV7-2 | ASSPVGGANYGYT
8 | TRBJ1-1 | few | TRBV29-1 | SVGTAEAF
13 | TRBJ1-2 | - | TRBV7-9 | ASSLDSRATGGYT
12 | TRBJ2-7 | - | TRBV19 | ASAERGATYEQY
10 | TRBJ1-4 | once | TRBV5-1 | ASSPMGEKLF
9 | TRBJ1-1 | - | TRBV18 | ASSQRTNAF
15 | TRBJ1-4 | - | TRBV4-2 | ASSQEGRVGSNEKLF
12 | TRBJ2-7 | - | TRBV2 | ASSEQGKFYEQY
12 | TRBJ2-7 | - | TRBV2 | ASRARDRSFEQY
14 | TRBJ1-4 | - | TRBV4-2 | ASSQDMAGVNEKLF
15 | TRBJ2-1 | - | TRBV27 | ASSLTIVAGGPGEQF
12 | TRBJ2-3 | - | TRBV28 | ASSLGGGTDTQY
13 | TRBJ1-2 | - | TRBV19 | ASIRSGTQISGYT
13 | TRBJ1-5 | - | TRBV18 | ASSSTGTLNQPQH
13 | TRBJ2-1 | - | TRBV11-2 | ASSNLPGGYNEQF
16 | TRBJ1-5 | - | TRBV18 | ASSPYGPGQAQIPPQH
13 | TRBJ2-7 | - | TRBV5-1 | ASSPAVGIWDEQY
14 | TRBJ2-7 | - | TRBV10-2 | ASSENSGSGSYEQY
16 | TRBJ2-3 | - | TRBV7-2 | ASAGGLAESFSTDTQY
11 | TRBJ2-1 | - | TRBV5-5 | ASSWAPRGEQF
9 | TRBJ2-7 | - | TRBV2 | ASSKGYEQY
10 | TRBJ2-1 | - | TRBV29-1 | SVGSSNNEQF
15 | TRBJ2-2 | - | TRBV10-3 | AISEPRTWGVTGELF
11 | TRBJ2-1 | few | TRBV7-2 | ASSFQWYNEQF
16 | TRBJ2-3 | - | TRBV7-2 | ASSYADRVWARTDTQY
12 | TRBJ1-1 | - | TRBV21-1 | ASRPYTIRTEAF
13 | TRBJ1-1 | - | TRBV10-3 | AISESADLNTEAF